These T cell receptor beta chains were read from a single sample in a study of blood T cells in healthy people across ages. TCRdb re-analysed the 5' RACE reads in MiXCR, keeping a single row per CDR3 protein. The sample has over 500,000 distinct CDR3 sequences; about 29% are singletons. A further study also used this sample, focusing on T cells of mothers and their children.

The sequenced material came from blood. These receptors were obtained from a boy aged 2 to 9 in good health. CDR3s include the opening cysteine and the closing phenylalanine or tryptophan. The D gene is left open where the match is weak. Clone size, where shown, is once, few, many, or a class for clones that have expanded.

D,size,J,V,DNA,CDR3
TRBD1,NA,TRBJ1-5,TRBV12-5,TGTGCTAGTGGTTTAGGGACAGGGGGCAGGGATAGCAATCAGCCCCAGCATTTT,CASGLGTGGRDSNQPQHF
NA,NA,TRBJ1-5,TRBV9,TGTGCCAGCAGCGTGGAAGGGGAAAGCCGGCCCCAGCATTTT,CASSVEGESRPQHF
TRBD1,NA,TRBJ2-1,TRBV5-1,TGCGCCAGCCAACCGGGACAGGGAACAAATGAGCAGTTCTTC,CASQPGQGTNEQFF
NA,NA,TRBJ2-2,TRBV29-1,TGCAGCGCTGTGTACAGCACCGGGGAGCTGTTTTTT,CSAVYSTGELFF
NA,NA,TRBJ1-5,TRBV27,TGTGCCAGCAGTTCCTCCGGGGGAAATAGCAATCAGCCCCAGCATTTT,CASSSSGGNSNQPQHF
NA,few,TRBJ2-7,TRBV10-3,TGTGCCATCAGTGAGTCCGGGGGAAGGGGGTACGAGCAGTACTTC,CAISESGGRGYEQYF
NA,NA,TRBJ2-3,TRBV7-2,TGTGCCAGCAGCTTGGTAGCGGACCTCCCCGATACGCAGTATTTT,CASSLVADLPDTQYF
NA,NA,TRBJ1-2,TRBV10-3,TGTGCCATCAGTGAGCCTAGGGATTCGAGCTATGGCTACACCTTC,CAISEPRDSSYGYTF
TRBD2,NA,TRBJ2-3,TRBV20-1,TGCAGTGCTAGGGGGGGACTAGCGGGAGGAGATACGCAGTATTTT,CSARGGLAGGDTQYF
NA,NA,TRBJ2-1,TRBV9,TGTGCCAGCAGCCCTGGGGTAGCGTTGTCCTACAATGAGCAGTTCTTC,CASSPGVALSYNEQFF
TRBD1,NA,TRBJ2-1,TRBV7-2,TGTGCCAGCAGCTATCGGGACAGGGTATGTAATGAGCAGTTCTTC,CASSYRDRVCNEQFF
NA,NA,TRBJ2-7,TRBV7-9,TGTGCCAGCAGCTTAGGGCGGGAACCTAGCGAGCAGTACTTC,CASSLGREPSEQYF
TRBD1,NA,TRBJ2-6,TRBV20-1,TGCAGTGCTAGGGGGACAGGTCTACTAGGCGGGGCCAACGTCCTGACTTTC,CSARGTGLLGGANVLTF
NA,NA,TRBJ2-1,TRBV12-3/TRBV12-4,NA,CASSEVAGGSRKFF
NA,few,TRBJ2-7,TRBV3-1,TGTGCCAGCAGCCAAGAGTCTACAACAGGGCTGTACGAGCAGTACTTC,CASSQESTTGLYEQYF
TRBD1,NA,TRBJ1-1,TRBV18,TGTGCCAGCTCATGGAGGAGGGGGCCGGAAGCTTTCTTT,CASSWRRGPEAFF
NA,once,TRBJ1-2,TRBV18,TGTGCCAGCTCAACCTTCGGACGGAGCTATGGCTACACCTTC,CASSTFGRSYGYTF
TRBD2,few,TRBJ2-4,TRBV7-9,TGTGCCAGCAGCTCGGGACTAGCCTACCGGGCCAAAAACATTCAGTACTTC,CASSSGLAYRAKNIQYF
NA,NA,TRBJ2-1,TRBV5-1,TGCGCCAGCAGGTCTATCCAGGGGAATGAGCAGTTCTTC,CASRSIQGNEQFF
NA,few,TRBJ2-7,TRBV5-1,TGCGCCAGCAGCTTGATCGCGGACGACTACGAGCAGTACTTC,CASSLIADDYEQYF
NA,NA,TRBJ1-2,TRBV14,TGTGCCAGCAGCCAAAACGGAGGGAGCGGCTACACCTTC,CASSQNGGSGYTF
NA,few,TRBJ1-2,TRBV25-1,TGTGCCAGCAGTGGCCCGCGACAGTATGGCTACACCTTC,CASSGPRQYGYTF
NA,NA,TRBJ1-3,TRBV7-9,TGTGCCAGCAGCTTAGGTCAGCTAAGAAACACCATATATTTT,CASSLGQLRNTIYF
TRBD1,NA,TRBJ1-1,TRBV5-6,TGTGCCAGCAGCGGATCGACAGGGAAAGCTTTCTTT,CASSGSTGKAFF
NA,NA,TRBJ1-1,TRBV24-1,TGTGCCACCAGTGATTCAGGGAACACTGAAGCTTTCTTT,CATSDSGNTEAFF
NA,NA,TRBJ2-2,TRBV3-1,TGTGCCAGCAGCCCCGGAATCACCGGGGAGCTGTTTTTT,CASSPGITGELFF
TRBD1,NA,TRBJ1-4,TRBV6-5,TGTGCCAGCAGAGGACAGGCCACTAATGAAAAACTGTTTTTT,CASRGQATNEKLFF
NA,NA,TRBJ1-5,TRBV5-6,TGTGCCAGCAGCTGGGGAAGGACGGAGCCCCAGCATTTT,CASSWGRTEPQHF
NA,few,TRBJ1-2,TRBV6-1,TGTGCCAGCAGTGTGGGGTTAAACTATGGCTACACCTTC,CASSVGLNYGYTF
NA,NA,TRBJ1-1,TRBV10-3,TGTGCCATCAGTGAGGTCAGGGGCGGGGACAATGCTTTCTTT,CAISEVRGGDNAFF
NA,NA,TRBJ2-5,TRBV9,TGTGCCAGCAGCGTGGGGTGGGGTCTCAGGGAGGCCCAGTACTTC,CASSVGWGLREAQYF
TRBD2,NA,TRBJ2-4,TRBV9,TGTGCCAGCAGCCCCTCCGGGACTACGGTAAACATTCAGTACTTC,CASSPSGTTVNIQYF
TRBD1,NA,TRBJ2-3,TRBV29-1,TGCAGCGTTGGGAGACAGGGGAAAGATACGCAGTATTTT,CSVGRQGKDTQYF
TRBD2,few,TRBJ2-4,TRBV14,TGTGCCAGCAGCCAAGATTGGGGGGGCATTCAGTACTTC,CASSQDWGGIQYF
NA,NA,TRBJ2-7,TRBV29-1,TGCAGCGGGGGGAACTCCTACGAGCAGTACTTC,CSGGNSYEQYF
TRBD2,few,TRBJ2-5,TRBV28,TGTGCCAGCAGTTCACGAGCGGGACCGCGAGAGACCCAGTACTTC,CASSSRAGPRETQYF
NA,NA,TRBJ2-1,TRBV6-2/TRBV6-3,TGTGCCAGCAGTGCAACGGGGAATGAGCAGTTCTTC,CASSATGNEQFF
NA,NA,TRBJ2-5,TRBV7-6,TGTGCCAGCAGCCTACAAGAGACCCAGCACTTC,CASSLQETQHF
TRBD2,NA,TRBJ2-1,TRBV6-2/TRBV6-3,TGTGCCAGCAGTTACTCTACCGGGACTAGCGTTAACAATGAGCAGTTCTTC,CASSYSTGTSVNNEQFF
NA,NA,TRBJ1-5,TRBV5-1,TGCGCCAGCAGCGTGGGACCTGGAGGTCAGCCCCAGCATTTT,CASSVGPGGQPQHF
TRBD2,few,TRBJ2-7,TRBV20-1,TGCAGTGCTTCTAGCGGAGACTACGAGCAGTACTTC,CSASSGDYEQYF
NA,few,TRBJ2-1,TRBV4-3,TGCGCCAGCAGCCAAGATAGACAGATTAAAAACAATGAGCAGTTCTTC,CASSQDRQIKNNEQFF
NA,NA,TRBJ2-7,TRBV10-3,TGTGCCATCAGTGGCCAGGGAGACGAGCAGTACTTC,CAISGQGDEQYF
NA,few,TRBJ2-1,TRBV12-5,TGTGCTAGTGGTTTGGGTTTAGGCACCCCTCAGCAGTTCTTC,CASGLGLGTPQQFF
NA,NA,TRBJ2-7,TRBV5-1,TGCGCCAGCAGCTGGAGGACTGGGGGCAACTACGAGCAGTACTTC,CASSWRTGGNYEQYF
TRBD2,NA,TRBJ2-7,TRBV19,TGTGCCAGTAGTATAAAACCTCCGGGACTAGACGTTGGCGAGCAGTACTTC,CASSIKPPGLDVGEQYF
NA,few,TRBJ1-5,TRBV10-3,TGTGCCATCGGGGCAGGGGACCAGCCCCAGCATTTT,CAIGAGDQPQHF
TRBD2,NA,TRBJ2-1,TRBV6-1,TGTGCCAGCAGCCCCAGCTCCCCAGCGGGAGCATACAATGAGCAGTTCTTC,CASSPSSPAGAYNEQFF
NA,NA,TRBJ2-7,TRBV18,TGTGCCAGCTCACCACAAGTCTCGGTTACCTACTACGAGCAGTACTTC,CASSPQVSVTYYEQYF
NA,few,TRBJ2-1,TRBV21-1,TGTGCCAGCAGCAAAATAAGGGAGGGGTCACACAACTACAATGAGCAGTTCTTC,CASSKIREGSHNYNEQFF
NA,NA,TRBJ1-4,TRBV3-1,TGTGCCAGCAGCCAAGCGGCAGGAAAAAAACTGTTTTTT,CASSQAAGKKLFF
NA,few,TRBJ2-5,TRBV5-1,TGCGCCAGCAGCTTGGCCGGGCCTCCGGCGCAAGAGACCCAGTACTTC,CASSLAGPPAQETQYF
TRBD2,NA,TRBJ2-1,TRBV20-1,TGCAGTGCGCCGACTAGCCGGAGCTCCTACAATGAGCAGTTCTTC,CSAPTSRSSYNEQFF
TRBD2,many,TRBJ2-1,TRBV4-2,TGTGCCAGCAGCCAGGCGGGGACTAGCGTAGACAATGAGCAGTTCTTC,CASSQAGTSVDNEQFF
TRBD1,once,TRBJ1-2,TRBV7-2,TGTGCCAGCAGCCAGAGGACAGGGGGCCGCTATGGCTACACCTTC,CASSQRTGGRYGYTF
NA,NA,TRBJ2-1,TRBV7-9,TGTGCCAGCAGCTTGGTCCTACCGGGCTACAATGAGCAGTTCTTC,CASSLVLPGYNEQFF
TRBD1,few,TRBJ2-7,TRBV6-1,TGTGCCAGCAGTGAAGGGGACAGGGGTCCTTACGAGCAGTACTTC,CASSEGDRGPYEQYF
NA,few,TRBJ2-7,TRBV6-5,TGTGCCAGCAGCGGGGGGCCTCTCTACGAGCAGTACTTC,CASSGGPLYEQYF
NA,few,TRBJ2-5,TRBV3-1,TGTGCCAGCAGCCAACCGAGCGGACCTCAATACTTC,CASSQPSGPQYF
NA,NA,TRBJ2-5,TRBV20-1,TGCAGTGCTAACGGGGACGGAGAGACCCAGTACTTC,CSANGDGETQYF